This T cell receptor (beta chain) was observed in a study of Tregs in tolerant kidney transplant recipients (dated 2019 in TCRdb). Regarding the complete study: The study used TCRbeta sequencing to identify donor-specific regulatory T cells before combined kidney and bone marrow transplantation, then tracked those cells after transplant. TCRbeta repertoire sequencing was used in a few healthy controls to compare several ways of expanding Tregs specific for an allogeneic donor. Summary of the overall study and its limitations: Biological reproducibility was not directly addressed, though technical replication error appeared minimal. Expanding Tregs with activated donor B cells appeared to identify the most biologically relevant and donor-specific TCRbeta repertoire. The study was limited by small patient numbers, and the findings need validation in larger populations and under other immunosuppression protocols.

Comment on this clone: Its recognized antigen is unknown. No quality values exist for individual bases; no much larger clone is one base distant.

V trim: 1 base; J trim: 3 bases; unmatched bases: 4. CDR1 and CDR2 were assigned from the germline V gene (reference sequence) as SGHNT and YYREEE. The cysteine opens and the phenylalanine closes a CDR3 of 16 amino acids. Just CDR3 DNA is preserved here, 48 bases in frame from base 1. Thawed PBMCs were FACS-sorted into unstimulated Tregs (CD4+CD25+CD127-), CD4+ non-Tregs (CD4+CD25-), CD4 cells and CD8 cells. Healthy control blood was obtained either as purchased buffy coats or from healthy volunteers. Healthy control blood was processed to PBMCs with a Ficoll density gradient and then cryopreserved, whereas patient PBMCs were collected both before and after transplant. For TCRbeta CDR3 sequencing, genomic DNA was extracted from sorted cells using the QIAGEN DNeasy Blood and Tissue Kit. Through immunoSEQ, high-throughput TCRbeta CDR3 sequencing was done commercially, including PCR amplification with internal controls and bias correction. Per the source publication's procedure: Unique productive TCRbeta sequences were defined by CDR3 nucleotide sequence where primers matched, and otherwise by CDR3 amino acid sequence together with Vbeta and Jbeta genes. As a correction for sorting error, sequences shared between sorted populations at a frequency ratio of 2:1 or less were discarded, and the remaining shared sequences were assigned to the higher population. Donor-reactive sequences were defined as at least 5-fold expanded in CFSE-low cells versus unstimulated cells, with frequency of at least 0.01% in CFSE-low cells. Jensen-Shannon divergence, calculated on the top 100 TCRbeta sequences ranked by frequency, was used to quantify repertoire divergence. For any sample with multiple sequencing runs, sorting error was corrected in each run separately before the runs were pooled. The source is immuneACCESS, and TCRdb retained only in-frame sequences with V and J called. Part of the clones is not carried over; for the studies checked, unresolved V genes explain less than half of this, and the remainder is unexplained. V, J and clone size were drawn from that table, and D and trimming were deduced from the DNA. The sample table holds 110,000 or so clones, of which roughly 92% were seen once. Of the sample, approximately 0.62% is held by the ten largest clones.

The specimen sequenced was CD4+ T cells from blood. This TCR was recovered from a human donor in good health. Recombination connected TRBV5-4 to TRBJ2-3, with 11 middle bases fitting TRBD2. The CDR3 region reads CASSLRLAGGTDTQYF. The sequenced DNA: TGTGCCAGCAGCTTGCGGCTAGCGGGGGGTACAGATACGCAGTATTTT. The entire variable domain, with the stretches around the CDR3 drawn from the reference TRBV5-4 and TRBJ2-3 proteins, is ETGVTQSPTHLIKTRGQQVTLRCSSQSGHNTVSWYQQALGQGPQFIFQYYREEENGRGNFPPRFSGLQFPNYSSELNVNALELDDSALYLCASSLRLAGGTDTQYFGPGTRLTVL.